This TCR beta chain was recovered during a study of CD4 T cells in relation to SARS-CoV-2 and coronaviruses. CDR1 and CDR2 from the germline V gene are SQVTM and ANQGSEA. The CDR3 runs 13 residues. Trimming pared 4 bases from V and 4 bases from J, leaving 8 bases between. Worth noting for this clone: Its antigen is still unknown.

Unexposed donor CD4+ T cells date from about 2010-2018, before the COVID-19 pandemic. CD4+ T cells were isolated from the cells after 10 days of culture. Unexposed-donor CD4+ T cells were probed with SARS-CoV-2 S/N and four cold-coronavirus spikes, cells permitting. Here immunoSEQ multiplex PCR was the method, and the copy in TCRdb shows in-frame clones only, minus some. This table holds about 30,000 clones, roughly 78% found once. The clonotype originates from a human donor in good health. The chain uses TRBV29-1 and TRBJ1-6; D is possibly TRBD1 (5 bases). Specimen: CD4+ T cells from PBMCs, cultured in vitro. This CDR3 is CSVGGGYNSPLHF. The CDR3 DNA reads TGCAGCGTTGGGGGGGGATATAATTCACCCCTCCACTTT.